The rows below give T cell receptor beta chains drawn from one sample of a study of T cells after yellow fever vaccination. Each CDR3 protein is one row after TCRdb ran MiXCR on the 5' RACE reads. The top ten clones hold roughly a fifth of a sample with 300,000 to 350,000 distinct CDR3 sequences, around 4.3% of them seen once. This specimen was PBMCs, taken 15 days after the yellow fever booster vaccination. These receptors were taken from a man younger than 35 who received the YFV17D yellow fever vaccine. Both conserved end residues are part of each CDR3. Fields, in order: V gene, J gene, D gene, CDR3 protein. The D gene is left open where the match is weak.

v_gene: TRBV5-1
j_gene: TRBJ1-2
d_gene: -
CDR3aa: CASSPEGLRGYTF

v_gene: TRBV5-1
j_gene: TRBJ1-1
d_gene: TRBD1
CDR3aa: CASSLGDRGGAFF

v_gene: TRBV5-1
j_gene: TRBJ2-5
d_gene: -
CDR3aa: CASGGHLQETQYF

v_gene: TRBV29-1
j_gene: TRBJ2-1
d_gene: -
CDR3aa: CSVVVQNYNEQFF

v_gene: TRBV7-8
j_gene: TRBJ2-1
d_gene: -
CDR3aa: CASSLPGEVPYNEQFF

v_gene: TRBV6-2/TRBV6-3
j_gene: TRBJ2-1
d_gene: TRBD2
CDR3aa: CATYPGGGTYNEQFF

v_gene: TRBV6-5
j_gene: TRBJ2-5
d_gene: TRBD2
CDR3aa: CASIPSAGLGETQYF

v_gene: TRBV10-3
j_gene: TRBJ2-3
d_gene: -
CDR3aa: CAISGDFSSDTQYF

v_gene: TRBV3-1
j_gene: TRBJ2-3
d_gene: TRBD2
CDR3aa: CASSLSGGVRDTQYF

v_gene: TRBV5-4
j_gene: TRBJ2-5
d_gene: -
CDR3aa: CASSYGRTSETQYF

v_gene: TRBV7-2
j_gene: TRBJ2-4
d_gene: TRBD1
CDR3aa: CASSLASGTGGIQYF

v_gene: TRBV6-2/TRBV6-3
j_gene: TRBJ2-5
d_gene: -
CDR3aa: CASSYSRPAGTQYF

v_gene: TRBV6-1
j_gene: TRBJ2-5
d_gene: TRBD1
CDR3aa: CASSEGEIKGADETQYF

v_gene: TRBV27
j_gene: TRBJ1-5
d_gene: TRBD1
CDR3aa: CASSLVGTASNQPQHF

v_gene: TRBV12-3/TRBV12-4
j_gene: TRBJ2-1
d_gene: -
CDR3aa: CASSHQGPTYNEQFF

v_gene: TRBV7-2
j_gene: TRBJ1-1
d_gene: TRBD1
CDR3aa: CASSRDRVNTEAFF

v_gene: TRBV5-1
j_gene: TRBJ2-1
d_gene: TRBD2
CDR3aa: CASSTAGLAGGNEQFF

v_gene: TRBV24-1
j_gene: TRBJ2-7
d_gene: TRBD1
CDR3aa: CATRTGTALTYEQYF

v_gene: TRBV29-1
j_gene: TRBJ1-2
d_gene: TRBD1
CDR3aa: CSVERDRPNYGYTF

v_gene: TRBV6-2/TRBV6-3
j_gene: TRBJ2-1
d_gene: TRBD2
CDR3aa: CASSYSGPLSGGVSFYEQFF

v_gene: TRBV24-1
j_gene: TRBJ1-5
d_gene: -
CDR3aa: CATSYREDQPQHF

v_gene: TRBV5-1
j_gene: TRBJ2-3
d_gene: TRBD2
CDR3aa: CASSLVGLAGGESTDTQYF

v_gene: TRBV2
j_gene: TRBJ1-4
d_gene: TRBD1
CDR3aa: CASSKPGQGTNEKLFF

v_gene: TRBV6-2/TRBV6-3
j_gene: TRBJ1-4
d_gene: TRBD1
CDR3aa: CASSPRTGKLFF

v_gene: TRBV5-1
j_gene: TRBJ2-7
d_gene: TRBD1
CDR3aa: CASSLTGVSYEQYF

v_gene: TRBV27
j_gene: TRBJ1-5
d_gene: TRBD1
CDR3aa: CASSQSTGGGGQPQHF

v_gene: TRBV11-2
j_gene: TRBJ1-6
d_gene: -
CDR3aa: CASSLSAGYDSPLHF

v_gene: TRBV9
j_gene: TRBJ1-2
d_gene: -
CDR3aa: CASSVAVLPRVNYGYTF

v_gene: TRBV2
j_gene: TRBJ2-1
d_gene: -
CDR3aa: CASRQSSYNEQFF

v_gene: TRBV13
j_gene: TRBJ2-7
d_gene: -
CDR3aa: CASSSPGNDEQYF

v_gene: TRBV10-3
j_gene: TRBJ1-5
d_gene: -
CDR3aa: CAIAGVDNQPQHF

v_gene: TRBV20-1
j_gene: TRBJ1-1
d_gene: -
CDR3aa: CSAREGPTEAFF

v_gene: TRBV7-9
j_gene: TRBJ2-2
d_gene: -
CDR3aa: CASSFGGLDTGELFF

v_gene: TRBV5-1
j_gene: TRBJ2-1
d_gene: TRBD2
CDR3aa: CASSRSLAGAHNEQFF

v_gene: TRBV2
j_gene: TRBJ1-6
d_gene: -
CDR3aa: CASSVWGAGSPLHF

v_gene: TRBV5-1
j_gene: TRBJ2-6
d_gene: -
CDR3aa: CASSLGPLSGANVLTF